The clone carrying this TCR beta chain appeared a few times. Its antigen is still unknown. The record originates from a study of T-cell memory formation after mild COVID-19. From the 5' RACE reads, TCRdb called clonotypes with MiXCR, one entry per CDR3 protein. The sample includes roughly 48,000 distinct CDR3 sequences, 25% to 30% of them seen just once. Study-wide points: Pre-infection memory contained some responding clones, which suggested that cross-reactive memory had joined.

CDR3 length equals 14 residues. With 3 bases clipped from V and 1 base from J, the junction kept 2 bases outside the gene matches. Germline-derived CDR1 and CDR2 are SEHNR and FQNEAQ (reference sequence). The sequence was obtained from a man between 18 and 35 years old who had mild COVID-19 (a few samples of this study predate the infection). Cell type and time point are not known. The genes are TRBV7-9 and TRBJ1-1; 7 bases map to TRBD1. Sequenced material: PBMCs or a T cell subset sorted from them (not recorded which). CDR3 in DNA: TGTGCCAGCAGCTTCAGGGGGGAGAACACTGAAGCTTTCTTT. Translating gives CASSFRGENTEAFF.